This T cell receptor (beta chain) was sequenced in a study of T-cell memory formation after mild COVID-19. Study-wide context: TCR clusters largely stayed donor specific.

Study results and limitations: The study found balanced CD4/CD8 in clones contracting day 15 to 85 and a CD4+ lean in later expanders.

Deletions cut 1 base from V and 8 bases from J, with 11 bases between. The CDR3 spans 13 residues. Per the germline V gene, CDR1 is LGHDT and CDR2 is YNNKEL (reference sequence). TCRdb re-called the 5' RACE reads through MiXCR, storing one row per CDR3 protein. Counted here are a few hundred thousand distinct CDR3 sequences, around a quarter occurring once; the ten biggest clones make up around 13%. On this clonotype itself: What it binds is unknown.

Sequences were obtained from PBMCs or a T cell subset sorted from them (not recorded which). This clonotype was sampled from an adult woman who had mild COVID-19 (a few samples of this study predate the infection). Cell type and time point are not known. This chain connects TRBV3-1 to TRBJ1-1; D remains unclear. DNA for the CDR3: TGTGCCAGCAGCCAAGGGACCTCCCAAGAAGCTTTCTTT. Protein product: CASSQGTSQEAFF.